Sequencing of this T cell receptor beta chain was carried out in a study of read filtering for tumor transcriptome and immune sequencing. Study information: Among patients, 17 were male and about 15 female, aged roughly 40 to 90 (mean about 69).

The V gene lost 7 bases and the J gene lost 7 bases, with 14 bases spanning the gap. CDR3 length equals 12 residues. CDR1 MDHEN and CDR2 SYDVKM come from the germline V gene. There are many counts of this clonotype. From about 0.4 ug of RNA, a library with molecular barcoded alpha/delta and beta/gamma adaptors was made. Using its own MiXCR run on the reads, TCRdb lists one record per CDR3 protein. This repertoire shows more than 100,000 distinct CDR3 sequences, 10% to 15% found once; its top ten account for 11%. The TCR comes from a donor aged 40 or over with multiple myeloma. J is TRBJ2-7 and V is TRBV28; D may be TRBD1 or TRBD2 (5 bases each). The sequenced material came from a population of CD138-negative cells sorted from bone marrow. CDR3 amino acids: CASTSGTGEQYF. The CDR3 bases are TGTGCCAGCACCTCAGGGACGGGGGAGCAGTACTTC.